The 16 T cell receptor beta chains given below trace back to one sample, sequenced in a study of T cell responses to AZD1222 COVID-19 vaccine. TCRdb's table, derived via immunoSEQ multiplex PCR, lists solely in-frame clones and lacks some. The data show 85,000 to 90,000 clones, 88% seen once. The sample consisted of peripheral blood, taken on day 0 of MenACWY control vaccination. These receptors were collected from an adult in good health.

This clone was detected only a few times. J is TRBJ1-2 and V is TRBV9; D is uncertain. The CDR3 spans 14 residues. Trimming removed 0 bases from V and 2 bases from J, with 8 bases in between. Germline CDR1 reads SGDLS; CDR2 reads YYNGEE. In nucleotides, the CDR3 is TGTGCCAGCAGCGTAGACAGCCAGAACTATGGCTACACCTTC. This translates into CASSVDSQNYGYTF.

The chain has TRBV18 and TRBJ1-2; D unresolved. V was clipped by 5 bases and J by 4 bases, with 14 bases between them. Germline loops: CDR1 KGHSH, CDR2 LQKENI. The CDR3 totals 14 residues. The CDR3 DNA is TGTGCCAGCTCAGTGGACCAGGACGGCTATGGCTACACCTTC. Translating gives CASSVDQDGYGYTF.

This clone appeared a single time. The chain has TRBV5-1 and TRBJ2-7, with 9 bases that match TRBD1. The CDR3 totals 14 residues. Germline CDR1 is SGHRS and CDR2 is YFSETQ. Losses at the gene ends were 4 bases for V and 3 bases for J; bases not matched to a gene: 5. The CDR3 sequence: CASSIPGQGYEQYF. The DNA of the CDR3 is TGCGCCAGCAGCATCCCGGGACAGGGCTACGAGCAGTACTTC.

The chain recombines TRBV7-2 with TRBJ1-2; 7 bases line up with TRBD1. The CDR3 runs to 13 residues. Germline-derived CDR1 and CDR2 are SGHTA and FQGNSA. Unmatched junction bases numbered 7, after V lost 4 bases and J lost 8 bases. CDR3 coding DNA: TGTGCCAGCAGCTACCCCGGGACAGACGGCTACACCTTC. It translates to CASSYPGTDGYTF.

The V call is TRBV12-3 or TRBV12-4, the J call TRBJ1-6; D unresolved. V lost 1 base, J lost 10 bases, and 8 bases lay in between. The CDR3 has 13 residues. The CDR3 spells CASSLEGGSPLHF. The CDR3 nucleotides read TGTGCCAGCAGTTTAGAGGGAGGCTCACCCCTCCACTTT.

The CDR3 loop reads CASSFYPQGTEAFF. The CDR3 DNA follows: TGTGCCAGCAGCTTTTATCCCCAGGGCACTGAAGCTTTCTTT. The V call is TRBV5-4, the J call TRBJ1-1; weak D call: TRBD1 (5 bases). The CDR3 sequence is 14 residues long. CDR1 is SGHNT, CDR2 YYREEE, per germline (reference sequence). V gave up 2 bases and J gave up 4 bases, with 12 bases separating them.

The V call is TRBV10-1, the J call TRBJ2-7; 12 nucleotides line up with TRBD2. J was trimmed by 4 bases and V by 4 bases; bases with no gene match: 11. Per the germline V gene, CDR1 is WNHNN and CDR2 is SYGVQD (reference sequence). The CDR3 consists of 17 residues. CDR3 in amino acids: CASSVRLAGGPFYEQYF. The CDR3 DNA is TGCGCCAGCAGTGTTAGGCTAGCGGGGGGGCCATTTTACGAGCAGTACTTC.

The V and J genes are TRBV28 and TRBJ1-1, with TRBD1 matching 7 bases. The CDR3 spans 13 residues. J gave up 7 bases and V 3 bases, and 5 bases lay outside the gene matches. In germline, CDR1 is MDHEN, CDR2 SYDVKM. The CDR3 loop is CASSLYRGGEAFF. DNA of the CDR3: TGTGCCAGCAGTTTGTACAGGGGAGGTGAAGCTTTCTTT. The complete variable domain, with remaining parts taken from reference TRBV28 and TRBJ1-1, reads DVKVTQSSRYLVKRTGEKVFLECVQDMDHENMFWYRQDPGLGLRLIYFSYDVKMKEKGDIPEGYSVSREKKERFSLILESASTNQTSMYLCASSLYRGGEAFFGQGTRLTVV.

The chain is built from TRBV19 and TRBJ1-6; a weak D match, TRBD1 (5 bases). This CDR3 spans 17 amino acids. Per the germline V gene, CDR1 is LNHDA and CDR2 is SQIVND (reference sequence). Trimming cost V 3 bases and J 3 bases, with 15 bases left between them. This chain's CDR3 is CASSMAQRQYYNSPLHF. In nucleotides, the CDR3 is TGTGCCAGTAGTATGGCCCAGAGACAGTACTATAATTCACCCCTCCACTTT. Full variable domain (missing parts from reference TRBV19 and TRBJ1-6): DGGITQSPKYLFRKEGQNVTLSCEQNLNHDAMYWYRQDPGQGLRLIYYSQIVNDFQKGDIAEGYSVSREKKESFPLTVTSAQKNPTAFYLCASSMAQRQYYNSPLHFGNGTRLTVT.

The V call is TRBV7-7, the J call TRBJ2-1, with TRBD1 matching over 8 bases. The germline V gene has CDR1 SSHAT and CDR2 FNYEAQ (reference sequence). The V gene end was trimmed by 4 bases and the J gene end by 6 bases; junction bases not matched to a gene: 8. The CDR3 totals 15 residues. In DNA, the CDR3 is TGTGCCAGCAGCTCGGGGACAGGAAGCTTCAATGAGCAGTTCTTC. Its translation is CASSSGTGSFNEQFF.

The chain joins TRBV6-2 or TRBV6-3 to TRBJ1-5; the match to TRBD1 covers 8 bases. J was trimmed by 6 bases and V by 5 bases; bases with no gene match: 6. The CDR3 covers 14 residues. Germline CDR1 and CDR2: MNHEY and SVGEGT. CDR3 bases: TGTGCCAGCAGTCCGGACAGGGAATCTCAGCCCCAGCATTTT. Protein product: CASSPDRESQPQHF.

The CDR3 reads CASSTGDTQYF. CDR3 DNA sequence: TGTGCCAGTAGTACCGGGGATACGCAGTATTTT. The chain uses TRBV19 and TRBJ2-3; D is undetermined. The germline CDR1 and CDR2 sequences are LNHDA and SQIVND (reference sequence). The CDR3 has 11 amino acids. V lost 4 bases, J lost 6 bases, and 5 bases lay in between.

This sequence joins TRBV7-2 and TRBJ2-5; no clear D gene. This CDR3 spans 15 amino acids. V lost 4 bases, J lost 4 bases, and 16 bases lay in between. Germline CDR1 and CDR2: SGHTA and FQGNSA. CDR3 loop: CASSSRPAYLETQYF. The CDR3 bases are TGTGCCAGCAGCTCCCGACCAGCCTACCTAGAGACCCAGTACTTC.

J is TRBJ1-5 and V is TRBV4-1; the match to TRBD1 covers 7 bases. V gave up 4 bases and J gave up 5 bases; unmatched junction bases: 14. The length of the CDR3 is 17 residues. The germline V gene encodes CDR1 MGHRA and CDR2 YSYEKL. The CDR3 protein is CASSPGGAAGTHQPQHF. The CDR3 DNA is TGCGCCAGCAGCCCAGGGGGGGCCGCAGGGACCCATCAGCCCCAGCATTTT.

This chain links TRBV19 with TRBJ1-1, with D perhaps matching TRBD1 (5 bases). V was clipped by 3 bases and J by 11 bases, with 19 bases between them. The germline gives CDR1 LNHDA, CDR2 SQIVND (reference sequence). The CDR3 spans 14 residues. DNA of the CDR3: TGTGCCAGTAGTATGGGGGGACCTGGAGGTAGGGCTTTCTTT. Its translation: CASSMGGPGGRAFF.

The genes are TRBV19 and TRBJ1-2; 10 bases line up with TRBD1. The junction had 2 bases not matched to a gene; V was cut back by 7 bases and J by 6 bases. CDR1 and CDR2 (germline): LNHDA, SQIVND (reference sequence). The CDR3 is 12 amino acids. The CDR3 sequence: CASIGTGDGYTF. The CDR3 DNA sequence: TGTGCCAGTATCGGGACAGGGGATGGCTACACCTTC. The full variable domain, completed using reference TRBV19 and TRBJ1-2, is DGGITQSPKYLFRKEGQNVTLSCEQNLNHDAMYWYRQDPGQGLRLIYYSQIVNDFQKGDIAEGYSVSREKKESFPLTVTSAQKNPTAFYLCASIGTGDGYTFGSGTRLTVV.